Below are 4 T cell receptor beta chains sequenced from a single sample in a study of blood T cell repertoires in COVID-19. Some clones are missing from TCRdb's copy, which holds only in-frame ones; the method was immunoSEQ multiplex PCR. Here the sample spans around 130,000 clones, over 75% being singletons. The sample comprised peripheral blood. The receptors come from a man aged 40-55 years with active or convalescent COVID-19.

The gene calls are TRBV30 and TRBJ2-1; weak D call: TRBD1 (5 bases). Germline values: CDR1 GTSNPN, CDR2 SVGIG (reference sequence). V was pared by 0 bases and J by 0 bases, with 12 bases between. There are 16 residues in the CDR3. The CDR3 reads CAWSVFRAGSYNEQFF. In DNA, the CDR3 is TGTGCCTGGAGTGTCTTCAGGGCCGGCTCCTACAATGAGCAGTTCTTC. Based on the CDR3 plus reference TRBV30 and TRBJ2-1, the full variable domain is SQTIHQWPATLVQPVGSPLSLECTVEGTSNPNLYWYRQAAGRGLQLLFYSVGIGQISSEVPQNLSASRPQDRQFILSSKKLLLSDSGFYLCAWSVFRAGSYNEQFFGPGTRLTVL.

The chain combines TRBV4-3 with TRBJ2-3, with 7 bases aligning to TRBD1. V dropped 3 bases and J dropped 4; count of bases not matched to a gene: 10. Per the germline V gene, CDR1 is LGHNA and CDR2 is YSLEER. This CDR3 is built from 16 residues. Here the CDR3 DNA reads TGCGCCAGCAGCCAGGGCATGACAGGGCCCCCAGATACGCAGTATTTT. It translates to CASSQGMTGPPDTQYF.

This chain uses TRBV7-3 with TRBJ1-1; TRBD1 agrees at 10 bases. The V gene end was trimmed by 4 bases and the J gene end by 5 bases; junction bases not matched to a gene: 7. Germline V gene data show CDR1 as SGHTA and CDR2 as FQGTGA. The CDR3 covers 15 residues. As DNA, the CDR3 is TGTGCCAGCAGCTCGACCGGGACAGGGGAAACTGAAGCTTTCTTT. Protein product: CASSSTGTGETEAFF.

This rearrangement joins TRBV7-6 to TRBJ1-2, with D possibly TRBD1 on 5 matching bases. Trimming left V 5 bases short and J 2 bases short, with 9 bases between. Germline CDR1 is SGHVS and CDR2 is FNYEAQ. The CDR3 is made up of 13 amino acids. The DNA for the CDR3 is TGTGCCAGCAGCATGACAGACAACTATGGCTACACCTTC. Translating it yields CASSMTDNYGYTF.